The 7 T cell receptor beta chains in this list originate from one sample, sequenced in a study of regulatory dendritic cells for organ transplantation. Using immunoSEQ multiplex PCR, the repertoire was profiled, and TCRdb retains in-frame clones only, with some absent. This sample carries roughly 28,000 clones, about four fifths of them seen once, and the ten largest clones take approximately 0.094%. The sequenced sample was naive CD4+ T cells from blood. Subset denoted: CD45RA+ naive T cells. The receptors stem from a human donor in good health.

This sequence joins TRBV2 and TRBJ2-7, with TRBD1 matching 9 bases. In germline, CDR1 is SNHLY, CDR2 FYNNEI. V was clipped by 7 bases and J by 5 bases; unmatched bases: 9. The CDR3 has 14 amino acids. Written as DNA, the CDR3 is TGTGCCAGCACCTCCGGGACAGGGCTGCACGAGCAGTACTTC. It encodes CASTSGTGLHEQYF.

The V call is TRBV5-1, the J call TRBJ2-1, with D possibly matching TRBD2 (5 bases). V lost 4 bases and J 7 bases, leaving 9 bases between the germline ends. Germline CDR1 and CDR2: SGHRS and YFSETQ. This CDR3 spans 12 amino acids. The CDR3: CASSRTRNEQFF. CDR3 DNA: TGCGCCAGCAGCCGAACTAGGAATGAGCAGTTCTTC.

Only a few counts were recorded for this clone. The V and J genes are TRBV5-1 and TRBJ1-2; 9 positions match TRBD1. The CDR3 runs to 16 residues. J was trimmed by 1 base and V by 4 bases; bases with no gene match: 8. CDR1 SGHRS and CDR2 YFSETQ come from the germline V gene. CDR3 in amino acids: CASSPGTGIGNYGYTF. The CDR3 DNA is TGCGCCAGCAGCCCTGGGACAGGGATTGGTAACTATGGCTACACCTTC. Drawing the rest from reference TRBV5-1 and TRBJ1-2, the complete variable domain is KAGVTQTPRYLIKTRGQQVTLSCSPISGHRSVSWYQQTPGQGLQFLFEYFSETQRNKGNFPGRFSGRQFSNSRSEMNVSTLELGDSALYLCASSPGTGIGNYGYTFGSGTRLTVV.

This chain connects TRBV25-1 to TRBJ1-3; no clear D gene. The CDR3 loop spans 15 amino acids. Germline V gene sequence: CDR1 MGHDK, CDR2 SYGVNS. V was pared by 4 bases and J by 0 bases, with 10 bases between. The CDR3 DNA reads as TGTGCCAGCAGTGGGTCAGACACCTCTGGAAACACCATATATTTT. Translated: CASSGSDTSGNTIYF. Based on the CDR3 plus reference TRBV25-1 and TRBJ1-3, the full variable domain is EADIYQTPRYLVIGTGKKITLECSQTMGHDKMYWYQQDPGMELHLIHYSYGVNSTEKGDLSSESTVSRIRTEHFPLTLESARPSHTSQYLCASSGSDTSGNTIYFGEGSWLTVV.

The chain joins TRBV7-2 to TRBJ2-1; a possible D gene is TRBD2 (7 bases). CDR1 is SGHTA and CDR2 is FQGNSA in the germline V gene. V was pared by 2 bases and J by 10 bases, with 9 bases between. The CDR3 length is 12 residues. The CDR3 nucleotides read TGTGCCAGCAGCTTATGGGGGGGCGAGCAGTTCTTC. Translated: CASSLWGGEQFF.

The chain couples TRBV12-5 to TRBJ2-2, with D perhaps matching TRBD1 (6 bases). Germline V lookup: CDR1 LGHNT, CDR2 FRNRAP. V was trimmed by 3 bases and J by 7 bases, leaving 15 bases between them. There are 15 residues in the CDR3. CDR3 DNA sequence: TGTGCTAGTGGTTTTGGGGGACAAGGTAGCGGGGAGCTGTTTTTT. This encodes CASGFGGQGSGELFF. Full variable domain (outside the CDR3, taken from reference TRBV12-5 and TRBJ2-2): DARVTQTPRHKVTEMGQEVTMRCQPILGHNTVFWYRQTMMQGLELLAYFRNRAPLDDSGMPKDRFSAEMPDATLATLKIQPSEPRDSAVYFCASGFGGQGSGELFFGEGSRLTVL.

V gene TRBV19 combines with J gene TRBJ1-2, with 8 bases aligning to TRBD1. The germline gives CDR1 LNHDA, CDR2 SQIVND (reference sequence). J lost 6 bases, V lost 7 bases, and 10 bases had no gene match. The CDR3 totals 14 residues. CDR3 in DNA: TGTGCCAGTAAGGAGCAATCAGGGGGCGATGGCTACACCTTC. Encoded protein: CASKEQSGGDGYTF.